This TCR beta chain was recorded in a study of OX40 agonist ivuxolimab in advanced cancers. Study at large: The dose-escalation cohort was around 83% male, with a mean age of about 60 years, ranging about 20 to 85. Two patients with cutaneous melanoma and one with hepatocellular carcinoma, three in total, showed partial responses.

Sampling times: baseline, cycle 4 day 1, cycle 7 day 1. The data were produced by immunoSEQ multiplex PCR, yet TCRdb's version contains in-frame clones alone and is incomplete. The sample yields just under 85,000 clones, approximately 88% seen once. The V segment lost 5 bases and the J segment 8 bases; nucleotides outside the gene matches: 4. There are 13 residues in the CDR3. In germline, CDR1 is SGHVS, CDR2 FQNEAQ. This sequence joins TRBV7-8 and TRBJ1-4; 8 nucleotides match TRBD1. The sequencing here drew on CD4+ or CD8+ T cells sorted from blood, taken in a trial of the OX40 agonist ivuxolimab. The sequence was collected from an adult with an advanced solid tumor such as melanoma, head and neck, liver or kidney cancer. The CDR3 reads CASSTRDREKLFF. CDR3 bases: TGTGCCAGCAGCACCCGGGACAGGGAAAAACTGTTTTTT.